These 22 T cell receptor beta chains originate from one sample sequenced in a study of cytotoxic CD8 clonotypes in ibrutinib-treated CLL. Sequenced by immunoSEQ multiplex PCR; TCRdb stores in-frame clones only, minus some. The table has just over 200,000 clones, 79% seen once. The sequenced sample was PBMCs, obtained after 12 months of ibrutinib treatment. The receptors derive from a human donor with chronic lymphocytic leukemia.

The chain combines TRBV19 with TRBJ1-5; a weak D match, TRBD1 (5 bases). The germline V gene has CDR1 LNHDA and CDR2 SQIVND (reference sequence). There are 18 residues in the CDR3. V lost 0 bases, J lost 2 bases, and 17 bases lay in between. As DNA, the CDR3 is TGTGCCAGTAGTATAGACCCCCGACAGAAGGGTGGCAATCAGCCCCAGCATTTT. This codes for CASSIDPRQKGGNQPQHF. Looking up the rest from reference TRBV19 and TRBJ1-5 gives the full variable domain: DGGITQSPKYLFRKEGQNVTLSCEQNLNHDAMYWYRQDPGQGLRLIYYSQIVNDFQKGDIAEGYSVSREKKESFPLTVTSAQKNPTAFYLCASSIDPRQKGGNQPQHFGDGTRLSIL.

The chain couples TRBV7-3 to TRBJ1-1; 8 nucleotides match TRBD1. The CDR3 is 13 residues long. CDR1 and CDR2 from the germline V gene are SGHTA and FQGTGA. V gave up 5 bases and J gave up 5 bases; unmatched junction bases: 4. CDR3 protein: CASSPDRETEAFF. The CDR3 nucleotides read TGTGCCAGCAGCCCGGACAGGGAAACTGAAGCTTTCTTT.

As DNA, the CDR3 is TGTGCCAGCAGCGCTCACCCGGACATAACCTCCTACGAGCAGTACTTC. Protein sequence: CASSAHPDITSYEQYF. The gene calls are TRBV9 and TRBJ2-7, with D maybe TRBD1 (5 bases). The length of the CDR3 is 16 residues. CDR1 is SGDLS and CDR2 is YYNGEE in the germline V gene. The V end lost 3 bases, the J end lost 0 bases, and 16 bases lay between the germline ends.

This clone occurred many times. This rearrangement joins TRBV10-3 to TRBJ1-1; D unclear. This CDR3 has 15 residues. Germline CDR1 and CDR2: ENHRY and SYGVKD. Trimming shortened V by 4 bases and J by 0 bases, and 12 bases separated the two germline ends. The CDR3 loop is CAISGTGRMNTEAFF. Written as DNA, the CDR3 is TGTGCCATCAGTGGCACTGGACGAATGAACACTGAAGCTTTCTTT.

V and J are TRBV6-1 and TRBJ2-3, with 7 bases matching TRBD1. Germline V CDR1 and CDR2: MNHNS, SASEGT. With V trimmed by 3 bases and J by 4 bases, 10 bases remained unmatched. The CDR3 covers 16 residues. The CDR3 DNA sequence: TGTGCCAGCAGTGAGCTCACGGGACAGAGGTCAGATACGCAGTATTTT. Its translation is CASSELTGQRSDTQYF.

The rearrangement links TRBV5-4 to TRBJ1-1, with D uncertain. Trimming pared 4 bases from V and 1 base from J, leaving 8 bases between. The germline V gene encodes CDR1 SGHNT and CDR2 YYREEE (reference sequence). The CDR3 spans 13 residues. The CDR3 is CASSHGENTEAFF. CDR3 sequence (DNA): TGTGCCAGCAGCCATGGGGAGAACACTGAAGCTTTCTTT. Full variable domain (outside the CDR3, taken from reference TRBV5-4 and TRBJ1-1): ETGVTQSPTHLIKTRGQQVTLRCSSQSGHNTVSWYQQALGQGPQFIFQYYREEENGRGNFPPRFSGLQFPNYSSELNVNALELDDSALYLCASSHGENTEAFFGQGTRLTVV.

The genes are TRBV6-6 and TRBJ2-5; 7 nucleotides align to TRBD2. The CDR3 is 14 residues long. V dropped 10 bases and J dropped 7; count of bases not matched to a gene: 15. CDR1 and CDR2 (germline): MNHNY, SVGAGI (reference sequence). The CDR3 nucleotides are TGTGCCACCACCCCCCGGGCGGGAGAGGGGACCCAGTACTTC. Translation gives CATTPRAGEGTQYF.

This chain uses TRBV4-2 with TRBJ2-1; TRBD2 is a possible D gene (5 bases). The germline gives CDR1 LGHNA, CDR2 YNFKEQ. The CDR3 runs 16 residues. V lost 0 bases and J 0 bases, leaving 9 bases between the germline ends. In DNA form, the CDR3 reads TGTGCCAGCAGCCAAGATTGGCGGGTCTCCTACAATGAGCAGTTCTTC. Amino acids: CASSQDWRVSYNEQFF.

The chain is built from TRBV18 and TRBJ2-3, with D perhaps matching TRBD1 (6 bases). In germline, CDR1 is KGHSH, CDR2 LQKENI. The CDR3 runs to 14 residues. The germline V and J ends were trimmed by 6 bases and 0 bases, with 10 bases remaining between them. The CDR3 nucleotides are TGTGCCAGCTCCCGGACAGATAGCACAGATACGCAGTATTTT. This encodes CASSRTDSTDTQYF. The entire variable domain, with the rest obtained from reference TRBV18 and TRBJ2-3, is as follows: NAGVMQNPRHLVRRRGQEARLRCSPMKGHSHVYWYRQLPEEGLKFMVYLQKENIIDESGMPKERFSAEFPKEGPSILRIQQVVRGDSAAYFCASSRTDSTDTQYFGPGTRLTVL.

This rearrangement joins TRBV5-1 to TRBJ1-4; D not certain. V shed 4 bases and J shed 2 bases, with 9 bases lying between them. The CDR3 extends over 14 amino acids. Germline V gene data show CDR1 as SGHRS and CDR2 as YFSETQ. CDR3 coding DNA: TGCGCCAGCAGCGAGGCGCAGACTAATGAAAAACTGTTTTTT. Its translation: CASSEAQTNEKLFF.

The genes are TRBV4-1 and TRBJ1-4, with TRBD1 matching 10 bases. CDR3 length: 20 amino acids. The germline CDR1 and CDR2 sequences are MGHRA and YSYEKL. V was clipped by 0 bases and J by 0 bases; unmatched bases: 10. The CDR3 reads CASSQESGTGVGATNEKLFF. CDR3 sequence (DNA): TGCGCCAGCAGCCAAGAATCCGGGACAGGGGTCGGAGCAACTAATGAAAAACTGTTTTTT.

The chain has TRBV28 and TRBJ1-2, with unresolved D. The CDR3 length is 17 residues. The V and J ends lost 0 bases and 0 bases respectively, with 14 bases between them. Germline CDR1 MDHEN, CDR2 SYDVKM. The CDR3 region has the DNA TGTGCCAGCAGTTTATGGGCAGCGACTCAAGCTAACTATGGCTACACCTTC. Translated: CASSLWAATQANYGYTF.

This chain connects TRBV6-5 to TRBJ1-2; D unclear. CDR3 length: 14 amino acids. Trimming shortened V by 6 bases and J by 2 bases, and 13 bases separated the two germline ends. In germline, CDR1 is MNHEY, CDR2 SVGAGI. This CDR3 reads CASRPRMRNYGYTF. Written as DNA, the CDR3 is TGTGCCAGCAGACCTAGGATGCGGAACTATGGCTACACCTTC.

This chain links TRBV25-1 with TRBJ2-2; D not certain. V gave up 1 base and J gave up 2 bases, with 11 bases separating them. The CDR3 covers 16 residues. Germline V gene lookup returns CDR1 MGHDK and CDR2 SYGVNS. The CDR3: CASSEFVAANTGELFF. CDR3 coding DNA: TGTGCCAGCAGTGAATTTGTAGCAGCCAACACCGGGGAGCTGTTTTTT.

With regard to this clone: The same CDR3 also results from other DNA sequences found in this sample. CDR3 loop: CASSLDRAGNTIYF. In DNA, the CDR3 is TGTGCCAGCAGTTTAGATAGGGCTGGAAACACCATATATTTT. The chain links TRBV28 to TRBJ1-3; no clear D. Trimming took off 2 bases at V and 2 bases at J, with 7 bases between the two ends. Per the germline V gene, CDR1 is MDHEN and CDR2 is SYDVKM. CDR3 length: 14 amino acids.

The chain couples TRBV19 to TRBJ2-1, with 7 bases that match TRBD1. CDR1 and CDR2 (germline): LNHDA, SQIVND (reference sequence). This CDR3 has 15 amino acids. After removal of 4 bases from V and 8 bases from J, the junction contained 11 bases not matched to a gene. The CDR3 sequence: CASSRSGQAGDEQFF. The CDR3 region has the DNA TGTGCCAGTAGTAGAAGTGGACAGGCCGGGGATGAGCAGTTCTTC.

V gene TRBV7-9 combines with J gene TRBJ2-1, with 7 bases matching TRBD1. Germline V CDR1 and CDR2: SEHNR, FQNEAQ (reference sequence). The length of the CDR3 is 16 residues. V lost 4 bases and J lost 4; bases outside the gene matches: 10. The CDR3 here is CASSSWGRQGYNEQFF. CDR3 in DNA: TGTGCCAGCAGCTCCTGGGGGAGACAGGGTTACAATGAGCAGTTCTTC.

The chain recombines TRBV2 with TRBJ2-7; 10 bases match TRBD1. In germline, CDR1 is SNHLY, CDR2 FYNNEI. V was pared by 5 bases and J by 3 bases, with 7 bases of the junction left unmatched. The CDR3 has 15 residues. CDR3 nucleotides: TGTGCCAGCAGTACCCGACAGGGGGCGGGCTACGAGCAGTACTTC. It codes for CASSTRQGAGYEQYF.

This clone was picked up one time. The rearrangement uses TRBV6-5 and TRBJ2-7; the D gene could be TRBD1 or TRBD2 (5 bases each). This CDR3 is 14 amino acids long. Looked up from germline, CDR1 is MNHEY and CDR2 is SVGAGI. V was trimmed by 8 bases and J by 0 bases, leaving 14 bases between them. The CDR3 protein is CASGGTGSSYEQYF. In DNA form, the CDR3 reads TGTGCCAGCGGGGGTACGGGGAGCTCCTACGAGCAGTACTTC.

This chain uses TRBV6-1 with TRBJ2-6; the D gene could be TRBD1 or TRBD2 (5 bases each). Germline CDR1 MNHNS, CDR2 SASEGT. This CDR3 spans 15 amino acids. With 5 bases removed from V and 7 bases from J, the gap between germline ends came to 15 bases. The CDR3: CASSNGGGIANVLTF. The CDR3 DNA is TGTGCCAGCAGTAACGGTGGGGGTATCGCCAACGTCCTGACTTTC.

V is TRBV19 and J is TRBJ2-3, with TRBD2 identical over 8 bases. The CDR3 is 14 residues long. Per the germline V gene, CDR1 is LNHDA and CDR2 is SQIVND (reference sequence). With V trimmed by 7 bases and J by 3 bases, 6 bases remained unmatched. CDR3 in amino acids: CASKSGSGTDTQYF. As DNA, the CDR3 is TGTGCCAGTAAAAGCGGGAGCGGAACAGATACGCAGTATTTT.

J is TRBJ2-7 and V is TRBV7-9, with TRBD2 matching over 8 bases. CDR3 length equals 15 residues. Germline values: CDR1 SEHNR, CDR2 FQNEAQ (reference sequence). V gave up 0 bases and J gave up 5 bases; unmatched junction bases: 6. CDR3 DNA: TGTGCCAGCAGCTTAGCGCTAGCGGGTGGAGACGAGCAGTACTTC. This codes for CASSLALAGGDEQYF.